The present T cell receptor beta chain was sequenced within a study of T cell responses to AZD1222 COVID-19 vaccine (dated by TCRdb to the early 2020s). As for the study more broadly: AZD1222 recipients with second doses at about 4 weeks or about 12 weeks were pooled, because spike-specific TCR depth and breadth did not differ between schedules. Trial participants were enrolled into age subgroups of 18-55, 56-69 and 70-plus years, which contained approximately 150, 28 and 58 TCR-sequenced participants, respectively. TCR sequencing was performed for roughly 240 trial participants, of whom 200 to 220 were given two doses of AZD1222 and some 26 were given two doses of MenACWY control vaccine. General conclusions and limits of the study: In the small 56-69-year group, the increase in depth fell short of significance, most likely because of low power. Conclusions about previously exposed vaccinees are limited, since just a handful of AZD1222 recipients were seropositive for SARS-CoV-2 at baseline. A significant rise in spike-specific TCR breadth and depth was observed after two AZD1222 doses relative to day 0 and relative to MenACWY recipients. Most participants were white British and females outnumbered males, and the authors suggested that clonal diversity may have been underestimated. Epitopes outside the regions mutated in the B.1.351 and B.1.1.7 variants were reportedly recognized by nearly half of the unique spike-specific TCRs. The vaccine-associated CD4 TCRs covered the entire spike protein, and the dominant responses fell in regions 160-218 and 743-854. No day 14 peak-response samples were available, so repertoires were characterized only after the peak T cell response.

The CDR3 regions of human TCRbeta chains were analyzed by immunosequencing. The authors' analysis ran thus. Repertoire TCRs were matched against a reference library of SARS-CoV-2-specific TCRs generated with the MIRA antigen-specificity platform. Breadth meant the fraction of unique TCRs that were SARS-CoV-2-associated, whereas depth meant the fraction of total T cells that were SARS-CoV-2-associated. Using the MIRA data, every spike-specific TCR was mapped to the spike region that the TCR reacted to and assigned to either a CD4 or a CD8 class. Log10-transformed breadth and depth values were compared by one-way ANOVA with Sidak's multiple comparisons tests. TCRdb's version of the immuneACCESS table is confined to in-frame rearrangements and falls short of the full clone set. An unresolved V gene accounts for under half of the shortfall where checked; the remainder is of unknown origin. For V, J and clone size, that table is used; D and trimming come from the DNA. This sample has roughly 120,000 clones in its table, and about 90% of those were observed once. 9.8% of the sample comes from the top ten.

As concerns this clone: Its antigen has not been determined. Per-base qualities were not stored, and no clone one base away is much larger.

CDR1 and CDR2 were assigned from the germline V gene as SGHTA and FQGNSA. The CDR3 starts with the cysteine, ends with the phenylalanine, and has 17 residues. The read is trimmed to its CDR3 DNA, 51 bases read in frame from base 1. The germline ends are 19 bases apart after V is trimmed by 5 bases and J by 0 bases. Taken with the paper, the label for time point translates to: baseline before first vaccination. Vaccinee samples came from UK trials COV001 and COV002, including a single-blind randomized controlled phase 2/3 trial of AZD1222 (ChAdOx1 nCoV-19) in healthy adults. For TCRbeta chain sequencing, PBMC samples from trial participants were taken at day 0 and at day 28 after the second dose.

The chain is assembled from TRBV7-2 and TRBJ1-2; no confident D gene assignment can be made. The receptor's source is an adult in good health. Sample: peripheral blood, taken on day 0 of AZD1222 vaccination. The CDR3 in this case is CASSTRASGLANYGYTF. The nucleotide sequence reads as follows: TGTGCCAGCAGCACTAGGGCTTCAGGACTAGCTAACTATGGCTACACCTTC.